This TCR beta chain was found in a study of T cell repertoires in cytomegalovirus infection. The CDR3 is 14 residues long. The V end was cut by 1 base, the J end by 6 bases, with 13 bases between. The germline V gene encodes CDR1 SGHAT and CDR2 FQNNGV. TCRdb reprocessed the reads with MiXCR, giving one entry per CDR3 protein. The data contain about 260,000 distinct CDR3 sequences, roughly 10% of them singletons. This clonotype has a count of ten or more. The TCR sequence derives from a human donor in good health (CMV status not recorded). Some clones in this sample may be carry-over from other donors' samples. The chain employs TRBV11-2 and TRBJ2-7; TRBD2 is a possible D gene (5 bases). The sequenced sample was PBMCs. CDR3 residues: CASSLGMRAGEQYF. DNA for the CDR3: TGTGCCAGCAGCTTAGGCATGCGGGCAGGCGAGCAGTACTTC.